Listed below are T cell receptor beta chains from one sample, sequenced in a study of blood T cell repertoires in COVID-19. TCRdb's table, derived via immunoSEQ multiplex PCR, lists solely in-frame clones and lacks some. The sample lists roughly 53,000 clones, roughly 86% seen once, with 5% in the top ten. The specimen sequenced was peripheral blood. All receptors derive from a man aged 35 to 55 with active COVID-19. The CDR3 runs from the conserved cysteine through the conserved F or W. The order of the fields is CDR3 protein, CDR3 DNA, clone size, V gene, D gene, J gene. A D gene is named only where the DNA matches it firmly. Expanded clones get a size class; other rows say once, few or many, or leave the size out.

CDR3: CASSSWLTGELFF
DNA: TGTGCCAGCAGCTCTTGGCTGACCGGGGAGCTGTTTTTT
size: .
V: TRBV14
D: .
J: TRBJ2-2

CDR3: CASSDEVHEKLFF
DNA: TGTGCCAGCAGTGACGAGGTTCATGAAAAACTGTTTTTT
size: .
V: TRBV2
D: .
J: TRBJ1-4

CDR3: CATSRLNTEAFF
DNA: TGTGCCACCTCGAGATTGAACACTGAAGCTTTCTTT
size: few
V: TRBV7-3
D: .
J: TRBJ1-1

CDR3: CASSLRLLGAANEKLFF
DNA: TGTGCCAGCAGCTTACGACTATTGGGGGCAGCTAATGAAAAACTGTTTTTT
size: .
V: TRBV5-4
D: .
J: TRBJ1-4

CDR3: CASSGQGAGPYNEQFF
DNA: TGTGCCAGCAGTGGACAGGGGGCGGGACCCTACAATGAGCAGTTCTTC
size: .
V: TRBV6-1
D: TRBD1
J: TRBJ2-1

CDR3: CASSLDTRGYTEAFF
DNA: TGCGCCAGCAGCTTGGATACCAGGGGGTATACTGAAGCTTTCTTT
size: .
V: TRBV5-1
D: TRBD1
J: TRBJ1-1

CDR3: CASSSGLNQPQHF
DNA: TGTGCCAGCAGTTCAGGGCTAAATCAGCCCCAGCATTTT
size: .
V: TRBV28
D: .
J: TRBJ1-5

CDR3: CAISATGGAGNYGYTF
DNA: TGTGCCATCAGTGCGACAGGGGGCGCGGGTAACTATGGCTACACCTTC
size: .
V: TRBV10-3
D: TRBD1
J: TRBJ1-2

CDR3: CATSRTGQVGNQPQHF
DNA: TGTGCCACCAGCCGGACGGGACAGGTAGGCAATCAGCCCCAGCATTTT
size: .
V: TRBV15
D: TRBD1
J: TRBJ1-5

CDR3: CASSPDMTPNEQFF
DNA: TGTGCCAGCAGCCCCGACATGACCCCCAATGAGCAGTTCTTC
size: few
V: TRBV3-1/TRBV3-2
D: .
J: TRBJ2-1

CDR3: CASSRPSGTGKNIQYF
DNA: TGTGCCAGCAGTCGACCTTCCGGGACAGGAAAAAACATTCAGTACTTC
size: .
V: TRBV6-2/TRBV6-3
D: TRBD1
J: TRBJ2-4

CDR3: CASSSRQNTEAFF
DNA: TGTGCCAGCAGTTCCAGACAGAACACTGAAGCTTTCTTT
size: .
V: TRBV7-9
D: .
J: TRBJ1-1

CDR3: CATSTSGRGGEQFF
DNA: TGTGCCACCAGCACTAGCGGGAGAGGGGGCGAGCAGTTCTTC
size: once
V: TRBV24-1
D: TRBD2
J: TRBJ2-1

CDR3: CASSIRRGSTEAFF
DNA: TGTGCCAGTAGTATAAGGAGGGGTAGCACTGAAGCTTTCTTT
size: .
V: TRBV19
D: .
J: TRBJ1-1

CDR3: CTTGIYEQYF
DNA: TGCACTACAGGAATCTACGAGCAGTACTTC
size: .
V: TRBV20-1
D: .
J: TRBJ2-7

CDR3: CASSQQGGSMNTEAFF
DNA: TGTGCCAGCAGCCAACAGGGGGGAAGCATGAACACTGAAGCTTTCTTT
size: once
V: TRBV7-6
D: TRBD1
J: TRBJ1-1

CDR3: CATSSSGRATSYNEQFF
DNA: TGTGCCACCAGCTCGAGCGGGAGGGCGACGTCCTACAATGAGCAGTTCTTC
size: .
V: TRBV15
D: TRBD2
J: TRBJ2-1

CDR3: CASSSSPGRREKFF
DNA: TGCGCCAGCAGCTCGAGCCCGGGACGGCGGGAAAAGTTCTTC
size: .
V: TRBV5-1
D: .
J: TRBJ2-1

CDR3: CASSVRSGSYNEQFF
DNA: TGTGCCAGCAGTGTTCGTAGCGGTTCCTACAATGAGCAGTTCTTC
size: once
V: TRBV2
D: .
J: TRBJ2-1

CDR3: CASSLTTGDTEAFF
DNA: TGCGCCAGCAGCTTGACTACAGGGGACACTGAAGCTTTCTTT
size: .
V: TRBV5-1
D: TRBD1
J: TRBJ1-1

CDR3: CASSDRQPYEQYF
DNA: TGTGCCAGCAGTGACAGGCAGCCCTACGAGCAGTACTTC
size: .
V: TRBV2
D: .
J: TRBJ2-7

CDR3: CASSLVPGAETGELFF
DNA: TGCGCCAGCAGCTTGGTCCCAGGGGCGGAGACCGGGGAGCTGTTTTTT
size: .
V: TRBV5-1
D: .
J: TRBJ2-2

CDR3: CASNSGESEAFF
DNA: TGTGCCAGCAATTCAGGGGAGAGTGAAGCTTTCTTT
size: .
V: TRBV28
D: .
J: TRBJ1-1

CDR3: CASGSATFTDTQYF
DNA: TGTGCCAGTGGCAGTGCAACATTCACAGATACGCAGTATTTT
size: .
V: TRBV7-9
D: .
J: TRBJ2-3

CDR3: CASSLRLAGFQETQYF
DNA: TGTGCCAGCAGCCTACGACTAGCGGGTTTCCAAGAGACCCAGTACTTC
size: .
V: TRBV5-4
D: TRBD2
J: TRBJ2-5

CDR3: CASSQEIGVMNTEAFF
DNA: TGTGCCAGCAGCCAAGAGATAGGGGTTATGAACACTGAAGCTTTCTTT
size: .
V: TRBV4-2
D: .
J: TRBJ1-1